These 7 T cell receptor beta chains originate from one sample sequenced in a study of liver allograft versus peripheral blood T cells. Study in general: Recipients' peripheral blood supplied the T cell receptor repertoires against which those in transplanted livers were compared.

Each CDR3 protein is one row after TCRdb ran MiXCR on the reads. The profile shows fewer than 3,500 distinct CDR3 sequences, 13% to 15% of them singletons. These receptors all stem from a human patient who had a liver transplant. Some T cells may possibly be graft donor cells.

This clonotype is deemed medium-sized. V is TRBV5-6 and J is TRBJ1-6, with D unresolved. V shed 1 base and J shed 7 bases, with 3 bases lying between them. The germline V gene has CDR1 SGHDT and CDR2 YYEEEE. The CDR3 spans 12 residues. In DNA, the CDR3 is TGTGCCAGCAGCTTGAAGAATTCACCCCTCCACTTT. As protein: CASSLKNSPLHF.

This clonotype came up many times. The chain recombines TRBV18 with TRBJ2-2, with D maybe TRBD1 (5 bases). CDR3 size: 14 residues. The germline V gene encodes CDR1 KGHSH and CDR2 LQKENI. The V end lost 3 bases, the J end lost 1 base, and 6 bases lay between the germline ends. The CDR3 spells CASSPGQNTGELFF. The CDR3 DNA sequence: TGTGCCAGCTCACCCGGACAGAACACCGGGGAGCTGTTTTTT.

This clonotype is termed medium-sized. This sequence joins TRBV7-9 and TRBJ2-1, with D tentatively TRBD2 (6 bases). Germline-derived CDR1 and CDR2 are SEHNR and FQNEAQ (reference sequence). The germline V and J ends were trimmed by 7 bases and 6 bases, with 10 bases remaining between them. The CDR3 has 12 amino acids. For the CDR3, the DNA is TGTGCCAGCAACCCTAGCGCCAATGAGCAGTTCTTC. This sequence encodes CASNPSANEQFF.

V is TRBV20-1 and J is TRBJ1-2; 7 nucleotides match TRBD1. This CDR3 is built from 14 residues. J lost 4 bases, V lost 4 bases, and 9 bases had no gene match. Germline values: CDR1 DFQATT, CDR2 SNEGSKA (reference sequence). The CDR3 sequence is CSATYGTAFYGYTF. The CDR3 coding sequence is TGCAGTGCTACCTACGGGACAGCCTTCTATGGCTACACCTTC.

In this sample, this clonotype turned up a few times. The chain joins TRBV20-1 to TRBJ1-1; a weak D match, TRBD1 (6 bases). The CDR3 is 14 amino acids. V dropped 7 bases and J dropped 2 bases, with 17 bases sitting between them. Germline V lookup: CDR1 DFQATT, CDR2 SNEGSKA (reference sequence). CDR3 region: CSVSREGVNTEAFF. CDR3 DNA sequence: TGCAGTGTTAGTCGGGAGGGGGTTAACACTGAAGCTTTCTTT.

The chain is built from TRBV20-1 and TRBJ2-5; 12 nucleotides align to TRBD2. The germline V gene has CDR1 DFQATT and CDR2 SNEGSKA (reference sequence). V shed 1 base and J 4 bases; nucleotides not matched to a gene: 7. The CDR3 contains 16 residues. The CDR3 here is CSARGPASGRAETQYF. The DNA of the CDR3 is TGCAGTGCTAGAGGCCCTGCTAGCGGGAGGGCAGAGACCCAGTACTTC.

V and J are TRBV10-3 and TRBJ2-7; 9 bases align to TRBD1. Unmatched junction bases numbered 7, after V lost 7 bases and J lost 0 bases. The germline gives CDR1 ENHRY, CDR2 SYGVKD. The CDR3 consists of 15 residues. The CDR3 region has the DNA TGTGCCATCAAGACGACAGGGGGGATCTCCTACGAGCAGTACTTC. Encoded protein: CAIKTTGGISYEQYF.